This TCR beta chain was identified in a study of response to subunit inactivated influenza vaccine listed by TCRdb under 2018. Notes on the research overall: Deep quantitative T cell receptor repertoire profiling was used in the study to track responses to a trivalent subunit inactivated influenza vaccine. Points the paper makes about the study in general: The authors proposed that each seasonal influenza vaccination may bring in only a limited number of new T cells.

Libraries were prepared through RT-PCR. The sequencer was an Illumina HiSeq 2500. The public reads were run again by TCRdb, first through fastp at Q25 and then through MiXCR, and only productive beta chains were kept. Rows matching on CDR3 protein sequence are summarized as one entry with the most common DNA and genes. This sample holds fewer than 250,000 distinct CDR3 sequences; around an eighth were observed only once. Of the sample, about a quarter is held by the ten largest clones. About this clonotype itself: Its target antigen remains unknown. No much larger clone exists at a distance of one base, and base qualities are not known.

As encoded in the germline V gene, CDR1 is SGHRS while CDR2 is YFSETQ. The CDR3 goes from the cysteine to the phenylalanine over 13 residues. Only the CDR3 portion is preserved as DNA: 39 bases, with reading frame beginning at the first base. At the junction V is shortened by 5 bases and J by 2 bases, with 9 bases in between. Material: CD8+ T cells sorted from PBMCs, obtained 5 to 6 days after vaccination. The rearranged segments are TRBV5-1 and TRBJ2-3, with the D gene uncertain. The sequence derives from a man over 45 who received an inactivated influenza vaccine. Donor details come from another sample of the same person, matched by shared clones. The DNA is TGCGCCAGCAGACCCCAGTACACAGATACGCAGTATTTT. This yields the protein CASRPQYTDTQYF.